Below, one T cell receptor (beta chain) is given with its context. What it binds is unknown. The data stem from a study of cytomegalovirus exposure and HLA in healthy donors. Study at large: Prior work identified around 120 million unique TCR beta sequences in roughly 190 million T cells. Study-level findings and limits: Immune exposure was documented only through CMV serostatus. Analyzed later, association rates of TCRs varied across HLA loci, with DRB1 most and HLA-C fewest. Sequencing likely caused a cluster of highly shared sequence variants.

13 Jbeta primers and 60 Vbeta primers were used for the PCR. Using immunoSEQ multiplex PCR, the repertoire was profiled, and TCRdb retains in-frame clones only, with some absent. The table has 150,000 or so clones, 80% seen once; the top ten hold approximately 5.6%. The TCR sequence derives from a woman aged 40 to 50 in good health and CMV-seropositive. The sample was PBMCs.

CDR3 region: CAISESTEQPQHF. The CDR3 bases are TGTGCCATCAGTGAGTCTACAGAGCAGCCCCAGCATTTT. This chain connects TRBV10-3 to TRBJ1-5; D remains unclear. Germline V lookup: CDR1 ENHRY, CDR2 SYGVKD. CDR3 size: 13 residues. V was clipped by 0 bases and J by 7 bases, with 7 bases between them.